This T cell receptor (beta chain) was retrieved from a study of T cell clonality in common variable immunodeficiency. General study points: Reportedly, TCR beta sequences from common variable immunodeficiency showed fewer deletions and N-nucleotide insertions. Shared TCRbeta clones were fewer between CVID subjects than controls.

The CVID group had around 16 females and some 31 males, mean age roughly 39. CVID subjects had received replacement immunoglobulin for at least one year. Blood came from CVID subjects not ill and not taking immunomodulatory or immunosuppressive medication. Here immunoSEQ multiplex PCR was the method, and the copy in TCRdb shows in-frame clones only, minus some. This repertoire holds tens of thousands of clones, and none appear only once. This clone occurred many times. Its antigen is undetermined. Sequencing was done on a sample of peripheral blood mononuclear cells. The sequence derives from a human donor with common variable immunodeficiency.

The CDR3 region is CASSLVGVAGEKLFF. CDR3 bases read: TGCGCCAGCAGCTTGGTCGGGGTAGCGGGTGAAAAA. The gene calls are TRBV5-1 and TRBJ1-4; D is unclear. The read ends 3 residues early relative to the CDR3; the germline J gene fills the gap. The CDR3 length is 15 residues. Trimming shortened V by 0 bases and J by 7 bases, and 13 bases separated the two germline ends. Germline V CDR1 and CDR2: SGHRS, YFSETQ.